This T cell receptor beta chain was documented in a study of T cells expressing NK-cell markers. Study results and limitations: Of the CD8+ T cell pool in about 6 donors, about 1.0-7.5% was accounted for by dominant NKG2C+ clonotypes.

TCRdb reprocessed the 5' RACE reads and reports one entry per CDR3 protein, with no DNA. This sample contains approximately 110,000 distinct CDR3 sequences. As regards this clonotype: Its specificity is not known.

This CDR3 has 14 amino acids. The TCR comes from a woman aged 18 to 75 in good health. The chain uses TRBV12-3 or TRBV12-4 and TRBJ2-3; TCRdb gives TRBD1 as the D gene, but with no DNA this cannot be confirmed. The sequenced sample was blood T cells: a sorted CD56 or NKG2C T cell subset, CD4+ or CD8+ T cells, or bulk PBMC T cells (not recorded which). This CDR3 is CASSFPRFGDTQYF.